What follows are 22 T cell receptor beta chains derived from one specimen sequenced in a study of CD8 T cells in ankylosing spondylitis. TCRdb reanalysed the 5' RACE reads using MiXCR and keeps one entry per CDR3 protein. This table holds approximately 100,000 distinct CDR3 sequences, nearly 25% found once. What was sequenced was synovial fluid, either unsorted or a sorted T cell fraction (not recorded which). Receptor source: a male donor with ankylosing spondylitis.

The chain uses TRBV11-3 and TRBJ2-7, with D tentatively TRBD2 (6 bases). CDR3 length: 15 amino acids. Germline-derived CDR1 and CDR2 are SGHNT and YENEEA. The germline V and J ends were trimmed by 5 bases and 1 base, with 15 bases remaining between them. CDR3 DNA sequence: TGTGCCAGCAGCCCTGGGACTGCTACGTCCTACGAGCAGTACTTC. Its translation: CASSPGTATSYEQYF.

This chain uses TRBV18 with TRBJ2-1; 10 nucleotides match TRBD2. The CDR3 has 16 amino acids. V trimming: 1 base; J trimming: 4 bases; junction bases outside the gene matches: 4. The V gene's germline CDR1 is KGHSH and CDR2 LQKENI. Here the CDR3 DNA reads TGTGCCAGCTCACCACGATCTAGCGGGAGATACAATGAGCAGTTCTTC. Encoded protein: CASSPRSSGRYNEQFF.

The chain links TRBV3-1 to TRBJ1-5; no firm D call. Looked up from germline, CDR1 is LGHDT and CDR2 is YNNKEL (reference sequence). The CDR3 loop spans 14 amino acids. Trimming stripped 1 base from V and 5 bases from J, with 9 bases between. The CDR3 spells CASSQGLGYQPQHF. Here the CDR3 DNA reads TGTGCCAGCAGCCAAGGATTGGGATATCAGCCCCAGCATTTT.

The chain has TRBV6-5 and TRBJ2-5; the D gene is possibly TRBD1 (6 bases). The V gene lost 0 bases and the J gene lost 1 base, with 12 bases spanning the gap. In germline, CDR1 is MNHEY, CDR2 SVGAGI. This CDR3 has 16 amino acids. CDR3 protein: CASSYSLTGVQETQYF. CDR3 in DNA: TGTGCCAGCAGTTACTCCCTGACAGGAGTCCAAGAGACCCAGTACTTC.

This clonotype was counted ten times or more. The genes are TRBV9 and TRBJ2-1; D unresolved. The germline CDR1 and CDR2 sequences are SGDLS and YYNGEE. V was clipped by 5 bases and J by 6 bases, with 9 bases between them. The CDR3 length is 12 residues. CDR3 protein: CASSDLPNEQFF. The CDR3 bases are TGTGCCAGCAGTGATTTACCCAATGAGCAGTTCTTC.

The table lists this clonotype with many counts. The chain combines TRBV7-8 with TRBJ1-4, with 7 positions matching TRBD1. The CDR3 runs to 15 residues. V shed 1 base and J 3 bases; nucleotides not matched to a gene: 2. CDR1 is SGHVS, CDR2 FQNEAQ, per germline. CDR3 DNA sequence: TGTGCCAGCAGCTTAGATGGGACAGCTAATGAAAAACTGTTTTTT. This codes for CASSLDGTANEKLFF.

V and J are TRBV12-3 or TRBV12-4 and TRBJ2-7; D could derive from TRBD1 or TRBD2 (6 bases each). V dropped 6 bases and J dropped 6 bases, with 21 bases sitting between them. This CDR3 has 15 residues. The CDR3 loop is CASSYGRTVRGEQYF. Here the CDR3 DNA reads TGTGCCAGCAGCTACGGACGGACAGTGCGGGGCGAGCAGTACTTC.

V usage is TRBV6-1 and J usage is TRBJ2-7; D gene unclear. CDR1 MNHNS and CDR2 SASEGT come from the germline V gene. V was cut by 2 bases and J by 4 bases, with 3 bases left in between. This CDR3 has 11 amino acids. CDR3 amino acids: CASSEPYEQYV. CDR3 sequence (DNA): TGTGCCAGCAGTGAACCATACGAGCAGTACGTC.

Many counts were recorded for this clonotype. The rearrangement uses TRBV5-1 and TRBJ2-1; D gene uncertain. The germline V and J ends were trimmed by 1 base and 4 bases, with 9 bases remaining between them. In germline, CDR1 is SGHRS, CDR2 YFSETQ. This CDR3 comprises 14 residues. CDR3 sequence reads: CASSLSTDYNEQFF. Written as DNA, the CDR3 is TGCGCCAGCAGCTTGTCGACTGATTACAATGAGCAGTTCTTC.

This clonotype showed up just a few times. The chain recombines TRBV11-2 with TRBJ2-1; D is unresolved. This CDR3 spans 14 amino acids. Trimming stripped 5 bases from V and 7 bases from J, with 15 bases between. CDR1 and CDR2 (germline): SGHAT, FQNNGV. The chain's CDR3 is CASSSPRKSNEQFF. The CDR3 nucleotides are TGTGCCAGCAGCAGCCCTAGAAAATCGAATGAGCAGTTCTTC.

Many counts were recorded for this clonotype. The chain employs TRBV10-1 and TRBJ1-1, with a tentative D call TRBD1 (6 bases). CDR1 WNHNN and CDR2 SYGVQD come from the germline V gene (reference sequence). The CDR3 is 13 residues long. The V end lost 8 bases, the J end lost 6 bases, and 16 bases lay between the germline ends. The CDR3 here is CASAEGGAAEAFF. CDR3 nucleotides: TGCGCCAGCGCTGAGGGGGGGGCGGCTGAAGCTTTCTTT.

This clonotype has more than one count but fewer than ten. V usage is TRBV7-9 and J usage is TRBJ2-1; 8 bases line up with TRBD2. CDR1 and CDR2 (germline): SEHNR, FQNEAQ (reference sequence). After removal of 5 bases from V and 5 bases from J, the junction contained 5 bases not matched to a gene. CDR3 size: 14 residues. This CDR3 is CASSRTSHDNEQFF. In DNA, the CDR3 is TGTGCCAGCAGCCGGACTAGCCACGACAATGAGCAGTTCTTC. Combining the CDR3 with reference TRBV7-9 and TRBJ2-1 gives the whole variable domain DTGVSQNPRHKITKRGQNVTFRCDPISEHNRLYWYRQTLGQGPEFLTYFQNEAQLEKSRLLSDRFSAERPKGSFSTLEIQRTEQGDSAMYLCASSRTSHDNEQFFGPGTRLTVL.

This clonotype was detected only a few times. The chain is built from TRBV6-5 and TRBJ1-1; D gene unclear. The ends were cut back, 4 bases at V and 0 bases at J, with 15 bases in the middle. Germline V gives CDR1 MNHEY, CDR2 SVGAGI. The CDR3 sequence is 16 residues long. The DNA of the CDR3 is TGTGCCAGCAGTTCCCGGACCGATTCTATGAACACTGAAGCTTTCTTT. The encoded protein is CASSSRTDSMNTEAFF.

CDR3 nucleotides: TGTGCCAGCAGTCCTCTGGGGGGGCGAGAGACCCAGTACTTC. This gives the protein CASSPLGGRETQYF. The chain couples TRBV2 to TRBJ2-5; a possible D gene is TRBD2 (7 bases). CDR3 length: 14 residues. CDR1 is SNHLY, CDR2 FYNNEI, per germline. V lost 5 bases to trimming and J lost 4 bases, with 14 bases between them.

This clonotype has more than one count but fewer than ten. This chain joins TRBV14 and TRBJ2-3; TRBD1 is a possible D gene (5 bases). There are 16 residues in the CDR3. V lost 5 bases and J 4 bases, leaving 19 bases between the germline ends. CDR1 is SGHDN, CDR2 FVKESK, per germline. CDR3 sequence (DNA): TGTGCCAGCAGCAGAGATTGGGGCCGCCAGGCAGATACGCAGTATTTT. Its protein product is CASSRDWGRQADTQYF. Complete variable domain (other parts from reference TRBV14 and TRBJ2-3): EAGVTQFPSHSVIEKGQTVTLRCDPISGHDNLYWYRRVMGKEIKFLLHFVKESKQDESGMPNNRFLAERTGGTYSTLKVQPAELEDSGVYFCASSRDWGRQADTQYFGPGTRLTVL.

This chain links TRBV6-1 with TRBJ2-1, with TRBD2 matching 10 bases. With V trimmed by 6 bases and J by 8 bases, 13 bases remained unmatched. This CDR3 is 16 amino acids long. Germline loops: CDR1 MNHNS, CDR2 SASEGT. CDR3 DNA: TGTGCCAGCAGCCCCATAGCGGGAGGTCGGTTGGATGAGCAGTTCTTC. Translation: CASSPIAGGRLDEQFF.

Only a few counts were recorded for this clonotype. The V call is TRBV11-2, the J call TRBJ1-5, with D unclear. The CDR3 extends over 15 amino acids. Trimming removed 0 bases at V and 4 bases at J, with 10 bases between. Germline V CDR1 and CDR2: SGHAT, FQNNGV. CDR3 bases: TGTGCCAGCAGCTTAGATCACTGGGAAAATCAGCCCCAGCATTTT. It codes for CASSLDHWENQPQHF.

This clonotype was detected many times. The V gene is TRBV29-1, the J gene TRBJ2-1, with D uncertain. With 5 bases removed from V and 5 bases from J, the gap between germline ends came to 13 bases. Germline assignment: CDR1 SQVTM and CDR2 ANQGSEA. This CDR3 is built from 13 residues. This CDR3 reads CSVRRTPNNEQFF. The CDR3 DNA reads TGCAGCGTTCGTCGGACCCCGAACAATGAGCAGTTCTTC.

This clonotype came up many times. The chain has TRBV2 and TRBJ2-2; a possible D gene is TRBD1 (5 bases). The CDR3 is 16 residues long. The germline V and J ends were trimmed by 5 bases and 4 bases, with 17 bases remaining between them. Per germline, CDR1 SNHLY and CDR2 FYNNEI. Here the CDR3 reads CASSIRAVTSTGELFF. CDR3 bases: TGTGCCAGCAGTATCAGGGCGGTTACGTCCACCGGGGAGCTGTTTTTT.

There are many counts of this clonotype. The V gene is TRBV7-8, the J gene TRBJ2-5, with 12 bases matching TRBD2. J was trimmed by 5 bases and V by 5 bases; bases with no gene match: 9. Germline-derived CDR1 and CDR2 are SGHVS and FQNEAQ. The CDR3 consists of 16 residues. The CDR3 region is CASSDPSGRAKETQYF. The CDR3, as DNA: TGTGCCAGCAGCGATCCTAGCGGGAGGGCCAAGGAGACCCAGTACTTC.

The chain combines TRBV20-1 with TRBJ2-3, with 9 bases that match TRBD2. Germline CDR1 is DFQATT and CDR2 is SNEGSKA (reference sequence). The trim removed 4 bases at V and 0 bases at J, leaving 5 bases unmatched. This CDR3 spans 15 amino acids. CDR3 sequence (DNA): TGCAGTGCTATATCTAGCGGGACTAGCACAGATACGCAGTATTTT. Its protein product is CSAISSGTSTDTQYF.

The V gene is TRBV15, the J gene TRBJ2-2; D is unresolved. The CDR3 loop spans 17 amino acids. Germline V gene sequence: CDR1 LNHNV, CDR2 YYDKDF (reference sequence). V was cut by 8 bases and J by 0 bases, with 19 bases left in between. CDR3: CATQGQADIANTGELFF. In nucleotides, the CDR3 is TGTGCCACCCAAGGGCAGGCAGACATCGCGAACACCGGGGAGCTGTTTTTT.